This T cell receptor (beta chain) was sequenced in a study of T cells in Graves' hyperthyroidism and ophthalmopathy. Study-level background: Before treatment of any kind, peripheral blood was taken at initial diagnosis.

This clonotype was observed many times. Its antigen is unknown. Exclusion followed for patients with uncontrolled infection, other autoimmune disease, pregnancy or lactation. TCR beta CDR3 regions were amplified from RNA. A first-round RT-PCR of the TCR CDR3 used the HTBI primer set. Each CDR3 protein is one row after TCRdb ran MiXCR on the multiplex PCR reads. The table lists a few hundred thousand distinct CDR3 sequences, roughly 15% of them singletons. Looked up from germline, CDR1 is MNHEY and CDR2 is SMNVEV (reference sequence). V was shortened by 2 bases and J by 1 base, with 14 bases between the two germline ends. This CDR3 is 16 amino acids long. Overall study findings and caveats: Among thyroid clonotypes expanded above 0.001, most also appeared in blood.

The chain combines TRBV27 with TRBJ2-5, with D possibly TRBD2 on 6 matching bases. This receptor was taken from a woman in her forties with Graves' ophthalmopathy. The material sequenced was blood. In nucleotides, the CDR3 is TGTGCCAGCAGTTTAAACCGACTAGTCAGCCAAGAGACCCAGTACTTC. This sequence encodes CASSLNRLVSQETQYF.